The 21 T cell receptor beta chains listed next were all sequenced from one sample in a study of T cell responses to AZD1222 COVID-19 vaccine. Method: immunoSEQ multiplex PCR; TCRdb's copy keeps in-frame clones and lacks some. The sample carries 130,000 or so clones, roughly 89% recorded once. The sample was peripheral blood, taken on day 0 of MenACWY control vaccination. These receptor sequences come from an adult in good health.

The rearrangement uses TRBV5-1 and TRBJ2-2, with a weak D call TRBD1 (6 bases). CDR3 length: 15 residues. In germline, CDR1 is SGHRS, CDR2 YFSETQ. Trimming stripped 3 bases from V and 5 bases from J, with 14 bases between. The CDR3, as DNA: TGCGCCAGCAGCTCTGACAGGCCATGGACCGGGGAGCTGTTTTTT. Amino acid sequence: CASSSDRPWTGELFF.

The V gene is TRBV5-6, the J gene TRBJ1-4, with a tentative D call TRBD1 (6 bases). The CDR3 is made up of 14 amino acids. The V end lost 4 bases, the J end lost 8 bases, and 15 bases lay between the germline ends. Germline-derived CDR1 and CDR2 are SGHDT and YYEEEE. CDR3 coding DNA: TGTGCCAGCAGCGAGACAGGTTCTGCGGAAAAACTGTTTTTT. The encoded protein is CASSETGSAEKLFF.

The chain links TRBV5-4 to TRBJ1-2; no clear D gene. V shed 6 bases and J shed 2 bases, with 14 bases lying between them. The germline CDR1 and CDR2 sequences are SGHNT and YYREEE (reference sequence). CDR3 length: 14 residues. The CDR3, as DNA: TGTGCCAGCACCGAAGCGTCGCGGAACTATGGCTACACCTTC. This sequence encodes CASTEASRNYGYTF.

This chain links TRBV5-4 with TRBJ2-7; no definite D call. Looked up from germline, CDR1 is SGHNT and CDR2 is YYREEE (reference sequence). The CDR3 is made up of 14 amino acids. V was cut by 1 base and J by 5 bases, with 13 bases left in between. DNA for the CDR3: TGTGCCAGCAGCTTGTCGGATTGGAGTAACGAGCAGTACTTC. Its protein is CASSLSDWSNEQYF. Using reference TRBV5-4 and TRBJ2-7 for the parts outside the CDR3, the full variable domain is ETGVTQSPTHLIKTRGQQVTLRCSSQSGHNTVSWYQQALGQGPQFIFQYYREEENGRGNFPPRFSGLQFPNYSSELNVNALELDDSALYLCASSLSDWSNEQYFGPGTRLTVT.

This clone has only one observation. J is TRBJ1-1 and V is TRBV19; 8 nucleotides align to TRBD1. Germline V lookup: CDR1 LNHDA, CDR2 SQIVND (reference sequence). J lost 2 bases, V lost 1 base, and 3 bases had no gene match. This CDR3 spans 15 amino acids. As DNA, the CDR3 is TGTGCCAGTAGTATAGGCGGGACAGGCAACACTGAAGCTTTCTTT. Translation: CASSIGGTGNTEAFF.

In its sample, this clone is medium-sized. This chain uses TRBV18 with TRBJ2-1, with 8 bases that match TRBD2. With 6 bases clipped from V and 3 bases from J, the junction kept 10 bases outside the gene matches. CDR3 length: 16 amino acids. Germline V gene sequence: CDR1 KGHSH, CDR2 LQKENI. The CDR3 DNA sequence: TGTGCCAGCTCCCGCCCCGGCGGGAGGTTCTACAATGAGCAGTTCTTC. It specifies CASSRPGGRFYNEQFF.

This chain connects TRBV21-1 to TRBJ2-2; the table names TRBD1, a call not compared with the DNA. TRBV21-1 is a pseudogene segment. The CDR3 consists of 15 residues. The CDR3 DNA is TGTGCCAGCAGCAACGATGGGGCGCCCACCGGGGAGCTGTTTTTT. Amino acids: CASSNDGAPTGELFF.

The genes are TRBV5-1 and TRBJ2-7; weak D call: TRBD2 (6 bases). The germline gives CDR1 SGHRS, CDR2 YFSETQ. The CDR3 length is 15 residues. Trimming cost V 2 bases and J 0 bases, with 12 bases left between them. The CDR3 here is CASSLGGSSSYEQYF. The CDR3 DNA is TGCGCCAGCAGCTTAGGAGGGAGTAGCTCCTACGAGCAGTACTTC.

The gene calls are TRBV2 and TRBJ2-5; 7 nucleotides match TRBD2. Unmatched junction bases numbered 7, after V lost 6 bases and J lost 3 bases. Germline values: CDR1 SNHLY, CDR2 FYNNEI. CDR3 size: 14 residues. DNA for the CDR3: TGTGCCAGCAGCCCGGTGGGGGGGGAAGAGACCCAGTACTTC. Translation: CASSPVGGEETQYF.

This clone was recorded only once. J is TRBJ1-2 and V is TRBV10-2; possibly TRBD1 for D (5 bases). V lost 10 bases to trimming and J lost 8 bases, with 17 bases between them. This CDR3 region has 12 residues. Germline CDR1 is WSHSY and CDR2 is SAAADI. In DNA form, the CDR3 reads TGCGCCACTGCGACGATGGGGGAAGGCTACACCTTC. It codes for CATATMGEGYTF.

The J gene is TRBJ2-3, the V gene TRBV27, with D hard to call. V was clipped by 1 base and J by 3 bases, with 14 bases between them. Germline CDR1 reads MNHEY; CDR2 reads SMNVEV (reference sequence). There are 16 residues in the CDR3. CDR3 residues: CASSLYLRSSTDTQYF. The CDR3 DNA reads TGTGCCAGCAGTTTATACTTACGGAGTTCGACAGATACGCAGTATTTT.

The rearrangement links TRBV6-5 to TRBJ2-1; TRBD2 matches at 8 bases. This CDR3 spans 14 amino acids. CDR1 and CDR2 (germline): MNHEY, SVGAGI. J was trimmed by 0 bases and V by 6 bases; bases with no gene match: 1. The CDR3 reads CASRAGGSYNEQFF. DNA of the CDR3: TGTGCCAGCAGGGCGGGGGGCTCCTACAATGAGCAGTTCTTC.

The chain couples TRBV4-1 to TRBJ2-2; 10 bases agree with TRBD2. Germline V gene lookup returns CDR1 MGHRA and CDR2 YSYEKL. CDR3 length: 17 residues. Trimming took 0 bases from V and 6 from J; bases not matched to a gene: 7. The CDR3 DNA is TGCGCCAGCAGCCAAGAAATCTTAAGCGGGAGGGCCGGGGAGCTGTTTTTT. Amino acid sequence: CASSQEILSGRAGELFF.

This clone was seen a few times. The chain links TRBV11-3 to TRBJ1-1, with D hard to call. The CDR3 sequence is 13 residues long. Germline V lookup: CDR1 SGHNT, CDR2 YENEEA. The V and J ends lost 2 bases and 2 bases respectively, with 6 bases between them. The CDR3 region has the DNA TGTGCCAGCAGCTTAAGCGTAAACACTGAAGCTTTCTTT. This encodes CASSLSVNTEAFF.

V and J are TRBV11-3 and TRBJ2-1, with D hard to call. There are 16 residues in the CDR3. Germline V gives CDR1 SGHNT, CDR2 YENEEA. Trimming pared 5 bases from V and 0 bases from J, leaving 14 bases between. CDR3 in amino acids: CASSTSHTHSYNEQFF. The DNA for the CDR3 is TGTGCCAGCAGCACTTCACATACCCACTCCTACAATGAGCAGTTCTTC.

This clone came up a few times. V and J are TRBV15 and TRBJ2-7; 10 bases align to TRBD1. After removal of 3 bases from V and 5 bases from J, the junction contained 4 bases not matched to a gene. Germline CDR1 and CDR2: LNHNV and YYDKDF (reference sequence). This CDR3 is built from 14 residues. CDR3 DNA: TGTGCCACCAGCAGGGGACAGGGGCGCGACGAGCAGTACTTC. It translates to CATSRGQGRDEQYF.

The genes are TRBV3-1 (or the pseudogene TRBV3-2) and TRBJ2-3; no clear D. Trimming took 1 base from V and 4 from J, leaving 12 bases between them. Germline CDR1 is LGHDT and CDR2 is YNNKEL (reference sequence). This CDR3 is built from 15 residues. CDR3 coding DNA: TGTGCCAGCAGCCAAGGTCGGCTAGTTGCAGATACGCAGTATTTT. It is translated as CASSQGRLVADTQYF.

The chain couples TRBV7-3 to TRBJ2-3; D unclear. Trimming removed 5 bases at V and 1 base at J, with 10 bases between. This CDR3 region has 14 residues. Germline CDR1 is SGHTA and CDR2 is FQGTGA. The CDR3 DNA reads TGTGCCAGCAGCCCCCGAGGACGCACAGATACGCAGTATTTT. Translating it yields CASSPRGRTDTQYF.

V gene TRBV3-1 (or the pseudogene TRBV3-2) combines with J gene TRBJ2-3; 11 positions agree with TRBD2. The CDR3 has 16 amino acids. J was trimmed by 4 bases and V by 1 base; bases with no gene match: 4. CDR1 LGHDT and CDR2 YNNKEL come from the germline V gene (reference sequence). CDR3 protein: CASSQGASGRSDTQYF. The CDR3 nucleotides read TGTGCCAGCAGCCAAGGTGCTAGCGGGAGGTCAGATACGCAGTATTTT.

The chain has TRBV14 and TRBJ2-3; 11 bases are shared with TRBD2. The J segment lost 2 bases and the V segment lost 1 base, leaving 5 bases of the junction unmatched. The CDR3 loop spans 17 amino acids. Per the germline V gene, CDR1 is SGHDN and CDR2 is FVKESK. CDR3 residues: CASSQAGTSGYTDTQYF. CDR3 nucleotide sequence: TGTGCCAGCAGCCAAGCTGGGACTAGCGGCTACACAGATACGCAGTATTTT.

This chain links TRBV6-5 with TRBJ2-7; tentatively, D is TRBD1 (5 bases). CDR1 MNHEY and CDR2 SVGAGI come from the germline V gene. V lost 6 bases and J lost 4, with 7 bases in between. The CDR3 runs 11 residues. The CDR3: CASRQGYEQYF. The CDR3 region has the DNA TGTGCCAGCAGGCAGGGATACGAGCAGTACTTC.